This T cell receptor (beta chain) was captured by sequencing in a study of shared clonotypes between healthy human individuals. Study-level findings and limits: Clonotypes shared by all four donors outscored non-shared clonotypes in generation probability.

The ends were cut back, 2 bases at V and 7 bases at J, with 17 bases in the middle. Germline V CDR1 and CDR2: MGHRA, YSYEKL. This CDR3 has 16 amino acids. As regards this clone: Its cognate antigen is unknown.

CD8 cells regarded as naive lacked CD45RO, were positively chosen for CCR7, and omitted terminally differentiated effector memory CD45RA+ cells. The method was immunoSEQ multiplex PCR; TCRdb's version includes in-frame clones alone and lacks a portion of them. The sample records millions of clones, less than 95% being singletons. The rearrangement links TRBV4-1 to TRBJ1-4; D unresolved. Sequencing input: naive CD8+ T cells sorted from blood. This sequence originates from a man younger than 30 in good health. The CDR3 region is CASSQLGSGSGEKLFF. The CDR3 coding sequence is TGCGCCAGCAGCCAACTTGGGTCGGGGTCGGGTGAAAAACTGTTTTTT.